These 4 T cell receptor beta chains were all obtained from the same sample, sequenced in a study of CD8+CD57+ T cells in acquired aplastic anemia. Genomic DNA templated the TCR beta VDJ and CDR3 profiling. TCRdb re-called the reads through MiXCR, storing one row per CDR3 protein. The profile covers over 100,000 distinct CDR3 sequences, with around two fifths appearing a single time and almost 8.5% taken by the ten largest. The specimen sequenced was sorted CD4+, CD8+, or CD8+CD57+ T cells (not recorded which) from PBMCs. The receptors here all came from a human donor in good health, serving as a control.

This clonotype was detected ten times or more. The chain carries TRBV20-1 and TRBJ2-1; a weak D match, TRBD2 (5 bases). Between the trimmed V and J ends, which lost 2 bases and 12 bases, there was a span of 20 bases. CDR1 and CDR2 (germline): DFQATT, SNEGSKA (reference sequence). The CDR3 is 14 amino acids. The CDR3 region has the DNA TGCAGTGCTAGACCCGGGATGAGGACGGCGCGGCAGTTCTTC. Its protein is CSARPGMRTARQFF.

The sample holds one count of this clonotype. V and J are TRBV10-3 and TRBJ1-2; TRBD1 matches at 9 bases. This CDR3 comprises 14 residues. V dropped 4 bases and J dropped 8; count of bases not matched to a gene: 8. Germline CDR1 is ENHRY and CDR2 is SYGVKD. The CDR3 DNA reads TGTGCCATCAGTGGCCCCGGACAGGGGTACGGCTACACCTTC. Its protein product is CAISGPGQGYGYTF.

In this sample, this clonotype turned up many times. The chain combines TRBV9 with TRBJ1-6; D unresolved. V dropped 3 bases and J dropped 8 bases, with 12 bases sitting between them. The CDR3 length is 14 residues. Germline-derived CDR1 and CDR2 are SGDLS and YYNGEE. DNA of the CDR3: TGTGCCAGCAGCGCGAACCCGGCGGATTCACCCCTCCACTTT. This translates into CASSANPADSPLHF.

Comment on this clonotype: This may be a read error, as it is one base from a much larger clone. The gene calls are TRBV5-4 and TRBJ1-6, with a tentative D call TRBD1 (6 bases). Germline V gives CDR1 SGHNT, CDR2 YYREEE (reference sequence). This CDR3 is 15 amino acids long. V gave up 2 bases and J gave up 7 bases, with 13 bases separating them. CDR3 residues: CASSFPTGRNSPLHF. The CDR3 DNA sequence: TGTGCCAGCAGCTTTCCAACAGGGCGGAATTCACCCCTCCACTTT. Looking up the rest from reference TRBV5-4 and TRBJ1-6 gives the full variable domain: ETGVTQSPTHLIKTRGQQVTLRCSSQSGHNTVSWYQQALGQGPQFIFQYYREEENGRGNFPPRFSGLQFPNYSSELNVNALELDDSALYLCASSFPTGRNSPLHFGNGTRLTVT.